One and the same sample provided the 30 T cell receptor beta chains below, sequenced in a study of blood T cell repertoires in COVID-19. Profiling relied on immunoSEQ multiplex PCR, and the TCRdb table lists in-frame clones only, not all of them. The data contain around 300,000 clones, around 89% of them seen just once; the ten biggest clones take up less than 2.5%. Material: PBMCs or T cells enriched from blood (not recorded which). These receptors all come from a woman between 18 and 30 years old who had recovered from COVID-19.

This chain joins TRBV6-5 and TRBJ2-5; tentatively, D is TRBD2 (5 bases). The CDR3 consists of 14 residues. V shed 8 bases and J shed 2 bases, with 15 bases lying between them. CDR1 is MNHEY, CDR2 SVGAGI, per germline. The CDR3 nucleotides are TGTGCCAGCGGCCTCGGACGGACTCAAGAGACCCAGTACTTC. Its protein product is CASGLGRTQETQYF.

The chain carries TRBV11-3 and TRBJ2-1; 11 bases map to TRBD2. Germline loops: CDR1 SGHNT, CDR2 YENEEA. CDR3 size: 16 residues. V gave up 1 base and J gave up 6 bases; unmatched junction bases: 5. This CDR3 is CASSLVSGGAFNEQFF. The CDR3 nucleotides read TGTGCCAGCAGCTTAGTTAGCGGGGGGGCTTTCAATGAGCAGTTCTTC.

CDR3: CASSYESSRGAYEQYF. The CDR3 nucleotides read TGTGCCAGCAGTTACGAGTCCAGCAGGGGCGCCTACGAGCAGTACTTC. This chain joins TRBV6-5 and TRBJ2-7, with D perhaps TRBD1 (6 bases). This CDR3 is built from 16 residues. Germline values: CDR1 MNHEY, CDR2 SVGAGI. V was pared by 2 bases and J by 2 bases, with 16 bases between.

This sequence joins TRBV18 and TRBJ1-2, with 7 bases matching TRBD1. The CDR3 consists of 14 residues. Germline V gene data show CDR1 as KGHSH and CDR2 as LQKENI. Trimming cost V 3 bases and J 1 base; bases outside gene matches: 2. The CDR3 protein is CASSPGQINYGYTF. The CDR3 DNA reads as TGTGCCAGCTCACCGGGACAGATTAACTATGGCTACACCTTC.

The chain couples TRBV19 to TRBJ1-2; D call uncertain. Germline CDR1 reads LNHDA; CDR2 reads SQIVND (reference sequence). Deletions cut 5 bases from V and 4 bases from J, with 23 bases between. CDR3 length equals 17 residues. For the CDR3, the DNA is TGTGCCAGTAGTCCGGCAGGCAGTCCCCTTAGAGTCTATGGCTACACCTTC. Encoded protein: CASSPAGSPLRVYGYTF.

The chain uses TRBV2 and TRBJ1-3; no clear D gene. Germline CDR1 SNHLY, CDR2 FYNNEI. V lost 5 bases and J lost 0, with 8 bases in between. This CDR3 has 14 residues. Here the CDR3 reads CASSPRVSGNTIYF. DNA of the CDR3: TGTGCCAGCAGTCCTCGGGTCTCTGGAAACACCATATATTTT.

V gene TRBV10-1 combines with J gene TRBJ2-1, with TRBD2 identical over 10 bases. The CDR3 runs 15 residues. Per germline, CDR1 WNHNN and CDR2 SYGVQD (reference sequence). J lost 3 bases, V lost 5 bases, and 4 bases had no gene match. This CDR3 reads CASSILAGDYNEQFF. Written as DNA, the CDR3 is TGCGCCAGCAGTATCCTAGCGGGGGACTACAATGAGCAGTTCTTC.

The chain joins TRBV5-1 to TRBJ2-7, with a weak D call TRBD2 (5 bases). CDR1 is SGHRS and CDR2 is YFSETQ in the germline V gene. The CDR3 spans 14 residues. V was clipped by 5 bases and J by 0 bases, with 12 bases between them. The CDR3 DNA is TGCGCCAGCAGATTGACGGACTTCTCCTACGAGCAGTACTTC. Translated: CASRLTDFSYEQYF.

The CDR3 here is CASSQDLSGANVLTF. CDR3 in DNA: TGTGCCAGCAGCCAAGATCTCTCTGGGGCCAACGTCCTGACTTTC. This chain links TRBV4-2 with TRBJ2-6; D remains ambiguous. Germline V gene sequence: CDR1 LGHNA, CDR2 YNFKEQ. Deletions cut 0 bases from V and 0 bases from J, with 3 bases between. CDR3 length: 15 amino acids.

The V call is TRBV4-2, the J call TRBJ1-2, with TRBD1 matching 8 bases. Germline V gene sequence: CDR1 LGHNA, CDR2 YNFKEQ. With 0 bases clipped from V and 7 bases from J, the junction kept 7 bases outside the gene matches. The CDR3 sequence is 15 residues long. CDR3 region: CASSQDTGGRSGYTF. In DNA, the CDR3 is TGTGCCAGCAGCCAAGATACAGGGGGTCGAAGTGGCTACACCTTC.

The chain joins TRBV29-1 to TRBJ1-4; TRBD1 agrees at 9 bases. V lost 7 bases to trimming and J lost 14 bases; unmatched junction nucleotides: 5. CDR3 length: 10 residues. The germline gives CDR1 SQVTM, CDR2 ANQGSEA. This chain's CDR3 is CSGGDRVLFF. CDR3 DNA sequence: TGCAGCGGCGGGGACAGGGTGCTGTTTTTT.

This clone was seen a single time. The chain employs TRBV28 and TRBJ1-1, with 9 positions matching TRBD1. Trimming at V came to 6 bases and at J to 4 bases, leaving 12 bases not matched to a gene. The CDR3 contains 16 residues. Per germline, CDR1 MDHEN and CDR2 SYDVKM. CDR3: CASRSPPGQGRTEAFF. DNA for the CDR3: TGTGCCAGCAGATCTCCTCCGGGACAGGGACGCACTGAAGCTTTCTTT.

The V gene is TRBV9, the J gene TRBJ2-6; D perhaps matches TRBD1 (6 bases). Germline V CDR1 and CDR2: SGDLS, YYNGEE. The CDR3 totals 16 residues. Deletions cut 2 bases from V and 0 bases from J, with 9 bases between. The CDR3 is CASSVDRSSGANVLTF. As DNA, the CDR3 is TGTGCCAGCAGCGTTGACAGGAGCTCTGGGGCCAACGTCCTGACTTTC.

The genes are TRBV7-9 and TRBJ1-4, with D possibly matching TRBD1 (5 bases). The CDR3 is 15 residues long. The germline V gene has CDR1 SEHNR and CDR2 FQNEAQ (reference sequence). The ends were cut back, 3 bases at V and 2 bases at J, with 10 bases in the middle. The DNA for the CDR3 is TGTGCCAGCAGCTTCGGATCAGGGACTAATGAAAAACTGTTTTTT. Translation gives CASSFGSGTNEKLFF.

The V and J genes are TRBV18 and TRBJ1-2, with TRBD1 matching 8 bases. V was clipped by 0 bases and J by 2 bases; unmatched bases: 8. CDR1 is KGHSH and CDR2 is LQKENI in the germline V gene. The CDR3 totals 17 residues. The CDR3 DNA reads as TGTGCCAGCTCACCACCGTATCCCGGACAGGGAAACTATGGCTACACCTTC. Translating it yields CASSPPYPGQGNYGYTF.

The rearrangement joins TRBV2 to TRBJ1-5; TRBD1 aligns across 10 bases. With V trimmed by 3 bases and J by 5 bases, 1 base remained unmatched. This CDR3 spans 14 amino acids. Germline V CDR1 and CDR2: SNHLY, FYNNEI. CDR3 in amino acids: CASSEDRGDQPQHF. The CDR3 DNA is TGTGCCAGCAGTGAGGACAGGGGGGATCAGCCCCAGCATTTT.

The chain uses TRBV11-3 and TRBJ1-2; D is uncertain. CDR3 length equals 15 residues. Trimming left V 2 bases short and J 5 bases short, with 15 bases between. Germline CDR1 is SGHNT and CDR2 is YENEEA. The CDR3 DNA follows: TGTGCCAGCAGCTTACGGTGGAGGGAAGGGTATGGCTACACCTTC. It translates to CASSLRWREGYGYTF.

The chain has TRBV2 and TRBJ1-2; D is unclear. The CDR3 contains 15 residues. V was cut by 2 bases and J by 0 bases, with 10 bases left in between. From germline, CDR1 is SNHLY and CDR2 FYNNEI. The CDR3: CASSEPKAPNYGYTF. The DNA of the CDR3 is TGTGCCAGCAGTGAACCTAAAGCCCCTAACTATGGCTACACCTTC.

This chain joins TRBV28 and TRBJ1-2, with TRBD1 matching over 8 bases. CDR1 MDHEN and CDR2 SYDVKM come from the germline V gene. The V and J ends lost 5 bases and 0 bases, in that order; junction bases with no gene match: 8. CDR3 length: 16 amino acids. The CDR3 DNA reads TGTGCCAGCAGTATCACCGGGACAGGAACTAACTATGGCTACACCTTC. Translation gives CASSITGTGTNYGYTF.

The chain has TRBV27 and TRBJ2-7; a weak D match, TRBD2 (6 bases). This CDR3 is 14 amino acids long. The V and J ends lost 5 bases and 2 bases respectively, with 13 bases between them. Germline V gene sequence: CDR1 MNHEY, CDR2 SMNVEV (reference sequence). CDR3 protein: CASSTKRAAYEQYF. In nucleotides, the CDR3 is TGTGCCAGCAGTACCAAGCGGGCCGCCTACGAGCAGTACTTC.

This chain joins TRBV2 and TRBJ1-2; the match to TRBD1 covers 9 bases. Per the germline V gene, CDR1 is SNHLY and CDR2 is FYNNEI. Unmatched junction bases numbered 2, after V lost 6 bases and J lost 6 bases. The CDR3 is 12 residues long. For the CDR3, the DNA is TGTGCCAGCAGAGGGACAGGGCATGGCTACACCTTC. It codes for CASRGTGHGYTF.

The V and J genes are TRBV14 and TRBJ2-1, with a tentative D call TRBD1 (5 bases). The V end was cut by 0 bases, the J end by 6 bases, with 9 bases between. This CDR3 is built from 14 residues. Per the germline V gene, CDR1 is SGHDN and CDR2 is FVKESK. The CDR3 protein is CASSQDYRSNEQFF. The DNA of the CDR3 is TGTGCCAGCAGCCAAGATTACAGGTCCAATGAGCAGTTCTTC.

The rearrangement links TRBV5-5 to TRBJ2-7, with 7 bases matching TRBD1. The CDR3 extends over 13 amino acids. The V and J ends lost 2 bases and 3 bases, in that order; junction bases with no gene match: 2. Per germline, CDR1 SGHKS and CDR2 YYEKEE (reference sequence). CDR3 amino acids: CASSLDRVYEQYF. The DNA for the CDR3 is TGTGCCAGCAGCTTAGACAGGGTCTACGAGCAGTACTTC.

The chain links TRBV28 to TRBJ2-3; perhaps TRBD2 as D (7 bases). The CDR3 has 15 residues. Between the trimmed V and J ends, which lost 8 bases and 6 bases, there was a span of 21 bases. Germline V gene sequence: CDR1 MDHEN, CDR2 SYDVKM. In nucleotides, the CDR3 is TGTGCCAGCTCCAACCTAAGGGGGGGCTCGGATACGCAGTATTTT. Residues: CASSNLRGGSDTQYF.

V and J are TRBV3-1 (or the pseudogene TRBV3-2) and TRBJ1-2; D possibly corresponds to TRBD1 (5 bases). The length of the CDR3 is 15 residues. Trimming shortened V by 0 bases and J by 3 bases, and 11 bases separated the two germline ends. Germline CDR1 reads LGHDT; CDR2 reads YNNKEL (reference sequence). CDR3 in amino acids: CASSQEGRVYYGYTF. CDR3 coding DNA: TGTGCCAGCAGCCAAGAAGGCAGGGTCTACTATGGCTACACCTTC.

This sequence joins TRBV19 and TRBJ2-7, with TRBD1 matching over 7 bases. In germline, CDR1 is LNHDA, CDR2 SQIVND (reference sequence). V dropped 4 bases and J dropped 1; count of bases not matched to a gene: 7. CDR3 length: 15 amino acids. The chain's CDR3 is CASSRETGRSYEQYF. CDR3 bases: TGTGCCAGTAGTAGGGAGACAGGGCGTTCCTACGAGCAGTACTTC.

The rearrangement links TRBV27 to TRBJ1-4; 7 bases align to TRBD1. CDR3 length equals 15 residues. From germline, CDR1 is MNHEY and CDR2 SMNVEV (reference sequence). V trimming: 6 bases; J trimming: 5 bases; junction bases outside the gene matches: 9. CDR3: CASRIGGTVNEKLFF. CDR3 in DNA: TGTGCCAGCAGGATTGGCGGGACAGTCAATGAAAAACTGTTTTTT.

This clone was seen only once. This chain links TRBV6-6 with TRBJ2-7; a weak D match, TRBD1 (7 bases). The V end lost 7 bases, the J end lost 4 bases, and 17 bases lay between the germline ends. Germline CDR1 is MNHNY and CDR2 is SVGAGI (reference sequence). This CDR3 region has 14 residues. The DNA for the CDR3 is TGTGCCAGCACCCGCGGGACAGACTCATACGAGCAGTACTTC. It yields the protein CASTRGTDSYEQYF.

The chain has TRBV28 and TRBJ2-5, with D tentatively TRBD1 (5 bases). Trimming took 2 bases from V and 4 from J, leaving 8 bases between them. Germline V gene sequence: CDR1 MDHEN, CDR2 SYDVKM. CDR3 size: 13 residues. CDR3 in amino acids: CASSLPGLETQYF. CDR3 in DNA: TGTGCCAGCAGTTTACCAGGGCTAGAGACCCAGTACTTC.

The V call is TRBV30, the J call TRBJ1-6; 9 bases are a match to TRBD1. Per the germline V gene, CDR1 is GTSNPN and CDR2 is SVGIG (reference sequence). The CDR3 length is 14 residues. The junction had 8 bases not matched to a gene; V was cut back by 4 bases and J by 10 bases. The CDR3 sequence: CAWTEPGQGSPLHF. The CDR3 nucleotides are TGTGCCTGGACTGAACCGGGACAGGGATCACCCCTCCACTTT.